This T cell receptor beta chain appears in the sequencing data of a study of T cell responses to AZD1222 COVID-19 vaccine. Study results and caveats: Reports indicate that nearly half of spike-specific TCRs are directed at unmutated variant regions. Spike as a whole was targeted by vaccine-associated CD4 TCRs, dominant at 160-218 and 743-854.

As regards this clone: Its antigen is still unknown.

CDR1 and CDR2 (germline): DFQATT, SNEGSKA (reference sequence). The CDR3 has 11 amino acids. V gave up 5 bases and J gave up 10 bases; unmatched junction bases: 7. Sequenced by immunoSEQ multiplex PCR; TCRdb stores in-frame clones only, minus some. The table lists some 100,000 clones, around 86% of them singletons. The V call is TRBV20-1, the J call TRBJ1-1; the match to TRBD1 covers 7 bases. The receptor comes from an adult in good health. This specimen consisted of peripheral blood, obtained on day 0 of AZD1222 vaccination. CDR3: CSAASGTVAFF. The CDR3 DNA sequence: TGCAGTGCTGCTAGCGGGACAGTAGCTTTCTTT.